This TCR beta chain emerged from a study of T cell responses to AZD1222 COVID-19 vaccine. TCRdb keeps only in-frame clones here, not all; method: immunoSEQ multiplex PCR. The sample yields roughly 180,000 clones, 91% seen once. CDR1 and CDR2 from the germline V gene are SGHRS and YFSETQ. Trimming at V came to 4 bases and at J to 0 bases, leaving 6 bases not matched to a gene. This CDR3 contains 16 residues. The source material was peripheral blood, sampled 28 days after the second AZD1222 dose. The rearrangement links TRBV5-1 to TRBJ1-4; TRBD1 matches 7 bases. This TCR came from an adult who received the AZD1222 COVID-19 vaccine. The CDR3 here is CASSKGQNPTNEKLFF. The CDR3 region has the DNA TGCGCCAGCAGCAAGGGACAGAACCCAACTAATGAAAAACTGTTTTTT.